This passage covers 9 T cell receptor beta chains from one sample sequenced in a study of T cells in Graves' hyperthyroidism and ophthalmopathy. There were TCR beta CDR3 regions amplified from RNA transcripts. The TCR CDR3 first-round RT-PCR relied on the HTBI primer set. A single record per CDR3 protein comes from TCRdb applying MiXCR to the multiplex PCR reads. The data contain roughly 420,000 distinct CDR3 sequences, around a sixth of them singletons. Sequences were obtained from blood. The source of these receptors is a woman in her late teens or twenties with Graves' hyperthyroidism.

This clonotype has more than one count but fewer than ten. V is TRBV4-1 and J is TRBJ2-1; no firm D call. Trimming removed 0 bases from V and 4 bases from J, with 10 bases in between. Germline CDR1 is MGHRA and CDR2 is YSYEKL. The CDR3 covers 15 residues. The CDR3, as DNA: TGCGCCAGCAGCCAAGATCCCCGGCTTTACAATGAGCAGTTCTTC. It is translated as CASSQDPRLYNEQFF.

The V gene is TRBV6-1, the J gene TRBJ2-1; 7 bases match TRBD2. The CDR3 has 13 amino acids. J gave up 5 bases and V 9 bases, and 7 bases lay outside the gene matches. Germline V gives CDR1 MNHNS, CDR2 SASEGT. CDR3: CARAAGEHNEQFF. In nucleotides, the CDR3 is TGTGCCAGGGCGGCGGGGGAGCACAATGAGCAGTTCTTC.

This clonotype was detected once. The V call is TRBV10-3, the J call TRBJ2-3; D is unclear. Trimming took off 4 bases at V and 1 base at J, with 6 bases between the two ends. The CDR3 length is 13 residues. Germline values: CDR1 ENHRY, CDR2 SYGVKD. The DNA of the CDR3 is TGTGCCATCAGTGGACGAGGCACAGATACGCAGTATTTT. Its protein product is CAISGRGTDTQYF.

This clonotype showed up many times. The V and J genes are TRBV20-1 and TRBJ2-7; unclear D gene. CDR3 length: 11 amino acids. CDR1 is DFQATT and CDR2 is SNEGSKA in the germline V gene (reference sequence). V dropped 0 bases and J dropped 7 bases, with 7 bases sitting between them. The CDR3 is CSARDFIEQYF. DNA for the CDR3: TGCAGTGCTAGAGATTTTATTGAGCAGTACTTC.

This clonotype was recorded at least ten times. The chain employs TRBV10-3 and TRBJ1-1; the match to TRBD1 covers 8 bases. After removal of 5 bases from V and 0 bases from J, the junction contained 8 bases not matched to a gene. This CDR3 spans 16 amino acids. Germline V gene data show CDR1 as ENHRY and CDR2 as SYGVKD. The CDR3 nucleotides read TGTGCCATCAGTACACGACAGGGGCCAATGAACACTGAAGCTTTCTTT. Translated, it gives CAISTRQGPMNTEAFF.

This clonotype showed up many times. The chain uses TRBV28 and TRBJ2-1; 7 bases map to TRBD2. The CDR3 has 15 amino acids. Germline V gene sequence: CDR1 MDHEN, CDR2 SYDVKM. The V segment lost 6 bases and the J segment 7 bases; nucleotides outside the gene matches: 12. The CDR3 here is CASSQGGTGGNEQFF. The CDR3 nucleotides read TGTGCCAGCAGCCAGGGAGGGACCGGGGGTAATGAGCAGTTCTTC.

This clonotype came up a few times. With a much larger clone just one base away, this may be a read error. The rearrangement joins TRBV20-1 to TRBJ1-1, with no clear D. Per the germline V gene, CDR1 is DFQATT and CDR2 is SNEGSKA (reference sequence). The CDR3 has 13 amino acids. V lost 3 bases, J lost 6 bases, and 14 bases lay in between. The CDR3 DNA reads as TGCAGTGCTAGCCAGATAATGGGCGCTGAAGCTTTCTTT. This translates into CSASQIMGAEAFF.

There are a few counts of this clonotype. The rearrangement joins TRBV7-8 to TRBJ2-3; D might be TRBD2 (5 bases). Germline CDR1 reads SGHVS; CDR2 reads FQNEAQ. CDR3 length equals 15 residues. Trimming pared 5 bases from V and 3 bases from J, leaving 15 bases between. In DNA form, the CDR3 reads TGTGCCAGCAGCCCGACTACACATGGGACAGATACGCAGTATTTT. Encoded protein: CASSPTTHGTDTQYF.

This clonotype was detected many times. The chain couples TRBV3-1 to TRBJ2-3; 7 bases fit TRBD2. Per germline, CDR1 LGHDT and CDR2 YNNKEL (reference sequence). J gave up 2 bases and V 2 bases, and 4 bases lay outside the gene matches. The CDR3 consists of 15 residues. CDR3 loop: CASSQRRGNTDTQYF. For the CDR3, the DNA is TGTGCCAGCAGCCAAAGGCGGGGGAACACAGATACGCAGTATTTT.